Sequencing of this T cell receptor (beta chain) was carried out in a study of blood T cell repertoires in COVID-19. As for the study in general: Sites across the United States, Italy and Spain contributed samples from acute and convalescent COVID-19. T cells, B-cell-depleted T cells, or PBMCs supplied cDNA or gDNA.

Germline V gene lookup returns CDR1 WNHNN and CDR2 SYGVQD (reference sequence). J gave up 0 bases and V 4 bases, and 4 bases lay outside the gene matches. The CDR3 runs to 18 residues. Original analysis: By means of reference gene primer amplification, nucleated cell counts were estimated. Sequencing was performed with immunoSEQ multiplex PCR; in TCRdb, only in-frame clones are kept and a portion is missing. The V and J calls and clone size come from that table; D and trimming were worked out from the DNA. The table shows around 120,000 clones, with roughly 72% occurring only once. The specimen was peripheral blood. This chain links TRBV10-1 with TRBJ2-1; 15 bases map to TRBD2. The TCR was taken from an elderly man with acute or convalescent COVID-19. The CDR3 loop is CASSAGTSGRSSYNEQFF. CDR3 sequence (DNA): TGCGCCAGCAGTGCCGGGACTAGCGGGAGGAGCTCCTACAATGAGCAGTTCTTC.